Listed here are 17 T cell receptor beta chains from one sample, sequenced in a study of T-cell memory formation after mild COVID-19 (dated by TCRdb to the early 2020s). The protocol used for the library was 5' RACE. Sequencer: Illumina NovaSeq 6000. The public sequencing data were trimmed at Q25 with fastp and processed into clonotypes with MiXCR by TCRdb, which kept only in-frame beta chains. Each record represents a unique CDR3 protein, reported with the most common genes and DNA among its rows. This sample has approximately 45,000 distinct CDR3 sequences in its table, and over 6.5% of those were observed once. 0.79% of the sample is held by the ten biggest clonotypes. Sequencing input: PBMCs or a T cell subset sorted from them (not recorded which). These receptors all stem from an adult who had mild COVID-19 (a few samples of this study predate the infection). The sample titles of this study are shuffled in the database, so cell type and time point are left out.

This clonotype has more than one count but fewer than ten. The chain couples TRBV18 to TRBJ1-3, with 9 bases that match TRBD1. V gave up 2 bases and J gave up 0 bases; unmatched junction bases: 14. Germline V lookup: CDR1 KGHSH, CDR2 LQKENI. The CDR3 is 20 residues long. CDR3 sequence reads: CASSPSGTGPVDGSGNTIYF. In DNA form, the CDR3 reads TGTGCCAGCTCACCATCCGGGACAGGGCCAGTTGATGGCTCTGGAAACACCATATATTTT.

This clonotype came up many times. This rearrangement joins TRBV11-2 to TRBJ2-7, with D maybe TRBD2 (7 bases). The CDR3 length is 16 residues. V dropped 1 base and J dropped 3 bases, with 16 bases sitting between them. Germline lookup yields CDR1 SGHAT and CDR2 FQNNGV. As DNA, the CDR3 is TGTGCCAGCAGCTTAGGGGCGGGGGCGGTTTTCTACGAGCAGTACTTC. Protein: CASSLGAGAVFYEQYF.

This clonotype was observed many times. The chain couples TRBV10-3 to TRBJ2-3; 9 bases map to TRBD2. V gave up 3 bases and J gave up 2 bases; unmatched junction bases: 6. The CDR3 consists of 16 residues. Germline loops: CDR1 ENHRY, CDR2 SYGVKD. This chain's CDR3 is CAISERLAGNTDTQYF. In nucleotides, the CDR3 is TGTGCCATCAGTGAAAGGCTAGCGGGGAACACAGATACGCAGTATTTT.

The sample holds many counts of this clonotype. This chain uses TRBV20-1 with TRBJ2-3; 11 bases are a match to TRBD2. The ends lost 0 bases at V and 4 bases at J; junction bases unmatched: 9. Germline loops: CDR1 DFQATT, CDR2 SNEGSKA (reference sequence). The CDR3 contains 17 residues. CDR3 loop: CSARDLASGRLADTQYF. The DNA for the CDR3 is TGCAGTGCTAGAGATTTGGCTAGCGGGAGGCTCGCAGATACGCAGTATTTT.

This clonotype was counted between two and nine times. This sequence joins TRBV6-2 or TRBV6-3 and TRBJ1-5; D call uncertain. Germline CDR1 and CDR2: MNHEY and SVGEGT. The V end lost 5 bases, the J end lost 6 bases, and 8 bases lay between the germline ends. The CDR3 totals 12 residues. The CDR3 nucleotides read TGTGCCAGCAGTACACAGCCTCAGCCCCAGCATTTT. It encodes CASSTQPQPQHF.

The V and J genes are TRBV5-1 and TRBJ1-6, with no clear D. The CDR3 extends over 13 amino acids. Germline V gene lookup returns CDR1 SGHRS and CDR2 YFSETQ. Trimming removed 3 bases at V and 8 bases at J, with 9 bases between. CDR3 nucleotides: TGCGCCAGCAGCTCCGACGGCTATTCACCCCTCCACTTT. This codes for CASSSDGYSPLHF. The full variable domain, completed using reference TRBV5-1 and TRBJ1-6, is KAGVTQTPRYLIKTRGQQVTLSCSPISGHRSVSWYQQTPGQGLQFLFEYFSETQRNKGNFPGRFSGRQFSNSRSEMNVSTLELGDSALYLCASSSDGYSPLHFGNGTRLTVT.

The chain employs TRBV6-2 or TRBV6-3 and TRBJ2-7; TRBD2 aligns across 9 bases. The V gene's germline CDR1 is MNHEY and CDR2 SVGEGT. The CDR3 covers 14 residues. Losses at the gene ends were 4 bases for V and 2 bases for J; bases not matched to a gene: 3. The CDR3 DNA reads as TGTGCCAGCAGTTCCGCGGGGGGGACCTACGAGCAGTACTTC. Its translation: CASSSAGGTYEQYF.

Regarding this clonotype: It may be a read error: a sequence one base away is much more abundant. The CDR3, as DNA: TGTGCCAGCAGCGCCCGCCCGGGGGTAGCGGTGGGCACAGATACGCAGTATTTT. It yields the protein CASSARPGVAVGTDTQYF. J is TRBJ2-3 and V is TRBV9, with D possibly matching TRBD2 (6 bases). Trimming shortened V by 3 bases and J by 1 base, and 21 bases separated the two germline ends. CDR3 size: 18 residues. Germline V CDR1 and CDR2: SGDLS, YYNGEE.

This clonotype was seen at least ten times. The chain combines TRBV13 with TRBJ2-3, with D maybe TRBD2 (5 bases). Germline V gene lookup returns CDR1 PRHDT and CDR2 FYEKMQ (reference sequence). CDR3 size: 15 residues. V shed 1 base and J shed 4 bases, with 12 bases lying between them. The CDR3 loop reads CASSLVGQEADTQYF. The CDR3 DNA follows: TGTGCCAGCAGCTTAGTAGGTCAGGAGGCAGATACGCAGTATTTT.

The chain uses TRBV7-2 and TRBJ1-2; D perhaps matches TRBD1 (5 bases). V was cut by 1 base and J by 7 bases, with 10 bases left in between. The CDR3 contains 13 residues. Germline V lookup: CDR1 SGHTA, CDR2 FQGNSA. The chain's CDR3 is CASSLGQTGGYTF. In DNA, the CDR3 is TGTGCCAGCAGCTTAGGGCAAACAGGTGGCTACACCTTC. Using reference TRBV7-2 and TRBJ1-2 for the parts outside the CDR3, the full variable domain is GAGVSQSPSNKVTEKGKDVELRCDPISGHTALYWYRQSLGQGLEFLIYFQGNSAPDKSGLPSDRFSAERTGGSVSTLTIQRTQQEDSAVYLCASSLGQTGGYTFGSGTRLTVV.

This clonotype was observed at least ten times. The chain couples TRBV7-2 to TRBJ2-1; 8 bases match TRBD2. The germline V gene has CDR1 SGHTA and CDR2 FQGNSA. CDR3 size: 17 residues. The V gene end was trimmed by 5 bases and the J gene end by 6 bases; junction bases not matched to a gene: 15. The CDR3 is CASSTGRSGRLGNEQFF. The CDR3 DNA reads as TGTGCCAGCAGCACCGGTCGAAGCGGGAGATTAGGCAATGAGCAGTTCTTC.

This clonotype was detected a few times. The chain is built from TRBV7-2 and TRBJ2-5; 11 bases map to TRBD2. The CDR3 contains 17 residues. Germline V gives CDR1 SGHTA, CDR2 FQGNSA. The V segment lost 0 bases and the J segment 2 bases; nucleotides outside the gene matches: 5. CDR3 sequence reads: CASSLASLAGGQETQYF. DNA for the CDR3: TGTGCCAGCAGCTTAGCAAGTCTAGCGGGGGGACAAGAGACCCAGTACTTC.

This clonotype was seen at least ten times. CDR3 sequence reads: CASSSTSAAYEQYF. The CDR3 region has the DNA TGTGCCAGCAGCTCAACTAGCGCGGCCTACGAGCAGTACTTC. J is TRBJ2-7 and V is TRBV3-1, with 7 bases identical to TRBD2. Germline CDR1 and CDR2: LGHDT and YNNKEL (reference sequence). The junction had 6 bases not matched to a gene; V was cut back by 5 bases and J by 2 bases. This CDR3 comprises 14 residues.

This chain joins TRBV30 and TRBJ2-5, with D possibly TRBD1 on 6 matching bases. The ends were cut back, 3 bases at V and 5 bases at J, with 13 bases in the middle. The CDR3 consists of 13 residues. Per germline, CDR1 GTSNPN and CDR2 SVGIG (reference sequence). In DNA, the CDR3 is TGTGCCTGGAGCCGCACCCAGGGGGAGACCCAGTACTTC. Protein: CAWSRTQGETQYF.

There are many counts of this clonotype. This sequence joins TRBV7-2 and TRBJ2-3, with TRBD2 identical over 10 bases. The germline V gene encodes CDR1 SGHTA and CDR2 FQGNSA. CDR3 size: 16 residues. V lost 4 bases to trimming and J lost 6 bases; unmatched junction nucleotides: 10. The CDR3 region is CASSYQAGGPRDTQYF. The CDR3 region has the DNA TGTGCCAGCAGCTATCAAGCGGGGGGGCCGAGGGATACGCAGTATTTT.

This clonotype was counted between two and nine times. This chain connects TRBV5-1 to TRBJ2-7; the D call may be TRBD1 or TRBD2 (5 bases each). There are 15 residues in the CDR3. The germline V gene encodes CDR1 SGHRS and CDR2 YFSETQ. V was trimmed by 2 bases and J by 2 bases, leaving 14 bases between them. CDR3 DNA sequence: TGCGCCAGCAGCTTTCGGGCCGGGGCGACCTACGAGCAGTACTTC. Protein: CASSFRAGATYEQYF.

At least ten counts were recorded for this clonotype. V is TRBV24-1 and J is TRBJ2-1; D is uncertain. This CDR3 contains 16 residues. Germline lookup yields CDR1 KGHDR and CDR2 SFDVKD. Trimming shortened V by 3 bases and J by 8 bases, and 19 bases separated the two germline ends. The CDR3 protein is CATSDPGPPRRDEQFF. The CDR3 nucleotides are TGTGCCACCAGTGATCCCGGGCCTCCTCGAAGGGATGAGCAGTTCTTC.